The clone carrying this T cell receptor (beta chain) was counted a few times. This sample was included in a study of patients and donors after allogeneic stem cell transplantation. Germline V gene sequence: CDR1 MNHEY, CDR2 SVGAGI. There are 18 residues in the CDR3. V gave up 4 bases and J gave up 5 bases, with 26 bases separating them. One entry per CDR3 protein results from TCRdb running MiXCR on the RT-PCR reads. The profile shows roughly 940,000 distinct CDR3 sequences, about a sixth of them singletons. Sequenced sample: blood, either unsorted or a sorted T cell fraction (not recorded which). This chain connects TRBV6-5 to TRBJ2-5; D may match TRBD1 or TRBD2 (5 bases each). The source is a human donor who was either an allogeneic HSCT recipient or a stem cell or donor lymphocyte infusion donor (not recorded which). It is not recorded whose cells these are; they may come from a transplant donor. In DNA form, the CDR3 reads TGTGCCAGCAGTTCCCCCCTACCCGGGGCGATTCACCGGGAGACCCAGTACTTC. It codes for CASSSPLPGAIHRETQYF.